Reported below is one TCR beta chain. Individuals aged roughly 18 to 90 years were recruited from about two dozen US areas. Cohorts were determined from participant-reported clinical history. Two consecutive negative NP/OP PCR tests, clearance, or resolved symptoms defined Cohort 3 recovery. The assay was immunoSEQ multiplex PCR, and TCRdb's table has in-frame clones only and misses some. Among about 340,000 clones listed, under 95% were seen once. The data are from a study of blood T cell repertoires in COVID-19. As for the study in general: Acute and convalescent COVID-19 samples came from the United States, Italy and Spain.

The sample comprised PBMCs or T cells enriched from blood (not recorded which). This sequence originates from a woman under 40 who had recovered from COVID-19.

CDR3 sequence: CASNPGQGKNEQFF. As DNA, the CDR3 is TGTGCCAGCAACCCGGGACAGGGTAAGAATGAGCAGTTCTTC. The rearrangement uses TRBV9 and TRBJ2-1, with 9 bases that match TRBD1. The V and J ends lost 6 bases and 7 bases, in that order; junction bases with no gene match: 8. Per the germline V gene, CDR1 is SGDLS and CDR2 is YYNGEE. The CDR3 runs 14 residues.